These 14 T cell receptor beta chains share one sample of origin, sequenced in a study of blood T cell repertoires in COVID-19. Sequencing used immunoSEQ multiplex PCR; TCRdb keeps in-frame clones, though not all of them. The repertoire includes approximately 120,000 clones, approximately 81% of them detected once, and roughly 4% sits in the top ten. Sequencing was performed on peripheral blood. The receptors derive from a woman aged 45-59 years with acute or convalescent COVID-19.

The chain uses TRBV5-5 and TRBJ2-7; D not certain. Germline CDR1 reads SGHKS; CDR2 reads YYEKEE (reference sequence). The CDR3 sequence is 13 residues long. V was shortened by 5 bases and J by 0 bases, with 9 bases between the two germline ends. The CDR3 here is CASSFSSSYEQYF. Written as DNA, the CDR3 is TGTGCCAGCAGTTTCTCTAGCTCCTACGAGCAGTACTTC.

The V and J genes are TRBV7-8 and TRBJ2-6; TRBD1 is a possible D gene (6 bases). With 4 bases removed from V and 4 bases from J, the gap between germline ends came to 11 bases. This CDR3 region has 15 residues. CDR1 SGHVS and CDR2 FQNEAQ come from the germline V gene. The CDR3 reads CASSSRGPGANVLTF. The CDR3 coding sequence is TGTGCCAGCAGCTCCAGGGGCCCCGGGGCCAACGTCCTGACTTTC.

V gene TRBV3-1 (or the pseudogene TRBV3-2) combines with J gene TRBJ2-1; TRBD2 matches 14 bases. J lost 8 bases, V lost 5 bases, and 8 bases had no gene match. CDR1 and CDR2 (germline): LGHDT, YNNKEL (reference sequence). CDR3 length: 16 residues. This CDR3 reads CASSKVGTSGSYEQFF. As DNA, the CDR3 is TGTGCCAGCAGCAAGGTGGGGACTAGCGGGAGCTATGAGCAGTTCTTC.

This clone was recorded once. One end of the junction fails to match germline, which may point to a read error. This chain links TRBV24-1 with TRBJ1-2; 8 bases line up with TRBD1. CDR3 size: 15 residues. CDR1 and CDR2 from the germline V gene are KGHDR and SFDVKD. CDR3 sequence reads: CANSDMGQALYGYTF. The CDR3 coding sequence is TGTGCCAACAGTGATATGGGACAGGCGCTCTATGGCTACACCTTC.

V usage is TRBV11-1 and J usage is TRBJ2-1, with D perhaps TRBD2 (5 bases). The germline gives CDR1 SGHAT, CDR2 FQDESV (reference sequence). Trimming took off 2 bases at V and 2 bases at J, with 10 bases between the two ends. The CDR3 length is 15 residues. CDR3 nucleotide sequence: TGTGCCAGCAGCTTATCACGGGAACCCTACAATGAGCAGTTCTTC. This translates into CASSLSREPYNEQFF. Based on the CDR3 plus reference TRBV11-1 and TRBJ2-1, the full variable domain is EAEVAQSPRYKITEKSQAVAFWCDPISGHATLYWYRQILGQGPELLVQFQDESVVDDSQLPKDRFSAERLKGVDSTLKIQPAELGDSAMYLCASSLSREPYNEQFFGPGTRLTVL.

The CDR3 sequence is CASIERGLVQPQHF. CDR3 bases: TGTGCCAGTATCGAGAGGGGACTCGTGCAGCCCCAGCATTTT. This chain links TRBV19 with TRBJ1-5, with a tentative D call TRBD1 (5 bases). Germline values: CDR1 LNHDA, CDR2 SQIVND (reference sequence). V lost 7 bases to trimming and J lost 7 bases, with 17 bases between them. There are 14 residues in the CDR3. The complete variable domain, with remaining parts taken from reference TRBV19 and TRBJ1-5, reads DGGITQSPKYLFRKEGQNVTLSCEQNLNHDAMYWYRQDPGQGLRLIYYSQIVNDFQKGDIAEGYSVSREKKESFPLTVTSAQKNPTAFYLCASIERGLVQPQHFGDGTRLSIL.

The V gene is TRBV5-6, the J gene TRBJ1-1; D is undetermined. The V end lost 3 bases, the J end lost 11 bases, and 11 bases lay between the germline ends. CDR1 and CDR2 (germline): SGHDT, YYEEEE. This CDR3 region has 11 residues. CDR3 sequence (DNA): TGTGCCAGCAGCTCGGGATGGGCGGCTTTCTTT. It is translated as CASSSGWAAFF.

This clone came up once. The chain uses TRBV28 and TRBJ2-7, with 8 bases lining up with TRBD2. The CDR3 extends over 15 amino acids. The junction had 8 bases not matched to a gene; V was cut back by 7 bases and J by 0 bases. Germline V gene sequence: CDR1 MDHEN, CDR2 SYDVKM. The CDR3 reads CASTRERGGSYEQYF. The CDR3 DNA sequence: TGTGCCAGCACCCGAGAACGGGGGGGCTCCTACGAGCAGTACTTC.

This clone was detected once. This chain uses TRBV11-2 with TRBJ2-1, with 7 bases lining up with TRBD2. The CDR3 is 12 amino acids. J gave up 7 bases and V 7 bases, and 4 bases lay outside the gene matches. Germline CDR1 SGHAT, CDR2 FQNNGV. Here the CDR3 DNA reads TGTGCCAGCACCCAGCGGGGAAATGAGCAGTTCTTC. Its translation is CASTQRGNEQFF.

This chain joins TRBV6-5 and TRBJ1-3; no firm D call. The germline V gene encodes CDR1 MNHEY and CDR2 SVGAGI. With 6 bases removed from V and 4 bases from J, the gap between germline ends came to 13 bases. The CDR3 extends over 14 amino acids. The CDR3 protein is CASRQTTVGNTIYF. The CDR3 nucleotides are TGTGCCAGCAGACAGACAACCGTGGGAAACACCATATATTTT.

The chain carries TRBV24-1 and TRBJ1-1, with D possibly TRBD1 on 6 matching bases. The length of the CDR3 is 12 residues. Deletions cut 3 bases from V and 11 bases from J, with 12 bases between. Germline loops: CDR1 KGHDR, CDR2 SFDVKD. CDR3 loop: CATSDIRGEAFF. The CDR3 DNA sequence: TGTGCCACCAGTGATATCAGGGGCGAGGCTTTCTTT.

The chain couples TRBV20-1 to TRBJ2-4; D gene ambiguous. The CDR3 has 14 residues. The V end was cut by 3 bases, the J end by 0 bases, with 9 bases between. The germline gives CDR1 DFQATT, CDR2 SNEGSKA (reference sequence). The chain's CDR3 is CSASFLPAKNIQYF. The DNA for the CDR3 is TGCAGTGCTAGTTTTCTCCCAGCCAAAAACATTCAGTACTTC.

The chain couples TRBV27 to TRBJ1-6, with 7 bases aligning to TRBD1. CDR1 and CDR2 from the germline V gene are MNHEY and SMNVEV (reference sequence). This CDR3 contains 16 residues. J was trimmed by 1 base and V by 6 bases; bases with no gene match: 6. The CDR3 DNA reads TGTGCCAGCAGCCCGACAGGGACTTCCTATAATTCACCCCTCCACTTT. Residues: CASSPTGTSYNSPLHF.

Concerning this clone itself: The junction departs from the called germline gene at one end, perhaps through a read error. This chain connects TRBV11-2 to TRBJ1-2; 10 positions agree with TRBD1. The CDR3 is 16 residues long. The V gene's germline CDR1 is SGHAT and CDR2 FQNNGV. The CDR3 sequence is CASSLERQGAAYGYTF. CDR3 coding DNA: TGTGCCAGCAGCCTAGAGAGACAGGGGGCGGCCTATGGCTACACCTTC.